This TCR beta chain was observed in a study of blood T cells in healthy people across ages. Findings of the study overall: Expanded clonotype changes were possibly confounded by unknown donor CMV status.

Note on this clonotype: Its target is unknown.

It was with a sample-barcoded 5' primer and a J-beta primer mix that a second PCR of about 7 to 12 cycles was run. Each TCR beta cDNA got a 12-nucleotide random molecular identifier. TCRdb redid the calling of the 5' RACE reads with MiXCR, one entry per CDR3 protein. The table lists roughly 2 million distinct CDR3 sequences, roughly 50% of them singletons. With 7 bases removed from V and 3 bases from J, the gap between germline ends came to 15 bases. The CDR3 loop spans 15 amino acids. Germline CDR1 is KGHDR and CDR2 is SFDVKD. Staff drew 9 to 10 milliliters of peripheral blood from each donor. The sample consisted of blood. J is TRBJ2-1 and V is TRBV24-1; no clear D. This clonotype was sampled from a woman aged 40 to 50 in good health. The CDR3 bases are TGTGCCACCAGCGATAAGTTCCCGGACTACAATGAGCAGTTCTTC. Its protein product is CATSDKFPDYNEQFF.